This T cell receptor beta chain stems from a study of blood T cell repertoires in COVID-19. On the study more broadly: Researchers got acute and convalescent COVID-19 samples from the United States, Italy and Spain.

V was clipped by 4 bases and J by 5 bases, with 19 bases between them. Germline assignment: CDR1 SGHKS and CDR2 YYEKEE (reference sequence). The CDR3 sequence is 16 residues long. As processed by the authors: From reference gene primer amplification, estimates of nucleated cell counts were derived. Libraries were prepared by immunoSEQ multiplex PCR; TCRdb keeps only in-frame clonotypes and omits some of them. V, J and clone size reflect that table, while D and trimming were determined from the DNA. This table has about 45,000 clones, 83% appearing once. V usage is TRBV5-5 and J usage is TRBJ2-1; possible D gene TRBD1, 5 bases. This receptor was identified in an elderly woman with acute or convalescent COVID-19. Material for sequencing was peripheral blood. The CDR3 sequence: CASSPAEQGGHNEQFF. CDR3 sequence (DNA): TGTGCCAGCAGCCCGGCGGAGCAGGGCGGCCACAATGAGCAGTTCTTC. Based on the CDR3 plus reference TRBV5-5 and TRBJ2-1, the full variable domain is DAGVTQSPTHLIKTRGQQVTLRCSPISGHKSVSWYQQVLGQGPQFIFQYYEKEERGRGNFPDRFSARQFPNYSSELNVNALLLGDSALYLCASSPAEQGGHNEQFFGPGTRLTVL.